This T cell receptor beta chain originates from a study of shared clonotypes between healthy human individuals. Only Caucasian adults living in Nashville, Tennessee made up the donor group. Here immunoSEQ multiplex PCR was the method, and the copy in TCRdb shows in-frame clones only, minus some. The sample comprises hundreds of thousands of clones, roughly 77% of which are singletons, and under 15% rests with the top ten. Only a few counts were recorded for this clone. The CDR3 is made up of 15 amino acids. V shed 8 bases, J shed 0 bases, and the junction held 8 bases outside the gene matches. Germline CDR1 reads SGHTA; CDR2 reads FQGNSA.

This TCR came from a woman aged 35 to 49 in good health. Some clones in this sample may be carry-over from other donors' samples. The chain has TRBV7-2 and TRBJ2-7, with 9 bases identical to TRBD2. The sample consisted of PBMCs. The CDR3 nucleotides are TGTGCCAGCCGTCTGAGTAGCGGGAGCTCCTACGAGCAGTACTTC. It codes for CASRLSSGSSYEQYF.